The T cell receptor (beta chain) under discussion was sequenced for a study of control samples from healthy donors and cancer patients. This clone was seen a single time. V shed 1 base and J shed 1 base, with 7 bases lying between them. There are 14 residues in the CDR3. Germline CDR1 is SEHNR and CDR2 is FQNEAQ (reference sequence). TCRdb's table, derived via immunoSEQ multiplex PCR, lists solely in-frame clones and lacks some. Of around 68,000 clones in the sample, over 65% were seen once. The chain employs TRBV7-9 and TRBJ1-1; no definite D call. Sequences were obtained from blood. The source of this sequence is a man over 45 in good health. CDR3 nucleotide sequence: TGTGCCAGCAGCTTAGGCCCGTCGAACACTGAAGCTTTCTTT. Its protein product is CASSLGPSNTEAFF.